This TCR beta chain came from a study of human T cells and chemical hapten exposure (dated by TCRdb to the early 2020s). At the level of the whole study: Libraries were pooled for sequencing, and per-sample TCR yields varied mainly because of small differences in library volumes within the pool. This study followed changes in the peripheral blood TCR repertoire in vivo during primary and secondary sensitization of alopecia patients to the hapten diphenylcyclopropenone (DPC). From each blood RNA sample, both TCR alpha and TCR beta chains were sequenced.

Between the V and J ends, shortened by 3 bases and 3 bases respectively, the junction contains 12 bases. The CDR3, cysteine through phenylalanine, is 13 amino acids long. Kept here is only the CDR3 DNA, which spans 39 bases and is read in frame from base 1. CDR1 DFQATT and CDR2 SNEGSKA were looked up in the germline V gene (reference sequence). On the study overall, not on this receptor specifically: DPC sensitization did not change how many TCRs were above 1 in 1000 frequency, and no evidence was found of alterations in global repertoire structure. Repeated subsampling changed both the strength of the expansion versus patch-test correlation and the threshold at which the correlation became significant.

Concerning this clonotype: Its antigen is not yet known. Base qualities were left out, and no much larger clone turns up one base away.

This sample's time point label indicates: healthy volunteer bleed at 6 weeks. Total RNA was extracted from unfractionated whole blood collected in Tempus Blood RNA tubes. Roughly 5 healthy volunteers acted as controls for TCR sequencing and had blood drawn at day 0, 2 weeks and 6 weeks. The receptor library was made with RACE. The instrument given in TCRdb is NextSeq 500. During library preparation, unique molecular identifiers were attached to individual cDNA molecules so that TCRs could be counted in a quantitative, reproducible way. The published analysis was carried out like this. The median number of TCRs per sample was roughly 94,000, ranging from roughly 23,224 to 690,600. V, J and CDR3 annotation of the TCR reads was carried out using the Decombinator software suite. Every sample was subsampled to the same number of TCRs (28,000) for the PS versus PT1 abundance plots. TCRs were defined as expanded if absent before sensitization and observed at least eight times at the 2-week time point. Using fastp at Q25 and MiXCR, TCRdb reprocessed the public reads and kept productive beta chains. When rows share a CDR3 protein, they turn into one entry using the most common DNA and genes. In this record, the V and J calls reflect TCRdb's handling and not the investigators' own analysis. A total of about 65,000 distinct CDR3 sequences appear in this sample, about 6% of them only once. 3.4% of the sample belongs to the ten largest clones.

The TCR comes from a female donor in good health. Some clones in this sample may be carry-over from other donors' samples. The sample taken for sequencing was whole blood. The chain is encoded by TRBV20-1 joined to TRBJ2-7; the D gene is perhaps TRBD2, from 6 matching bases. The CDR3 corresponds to CSAREGEFYEQYF. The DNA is TGCAGTGCTAGGGAGGGAGAGTTCTACGAGCAGTACTTC.